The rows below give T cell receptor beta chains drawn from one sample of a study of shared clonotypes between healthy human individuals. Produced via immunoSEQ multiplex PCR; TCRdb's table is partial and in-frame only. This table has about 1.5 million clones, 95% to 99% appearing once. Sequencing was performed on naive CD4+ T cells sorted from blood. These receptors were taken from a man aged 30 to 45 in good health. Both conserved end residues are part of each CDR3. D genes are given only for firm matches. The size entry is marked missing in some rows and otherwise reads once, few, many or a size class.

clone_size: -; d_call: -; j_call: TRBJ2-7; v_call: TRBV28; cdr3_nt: TGTGCCAGCAGTTTAATAGGCCGGGACGAGCAGTACTTC; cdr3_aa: CASSLIGRDEQYF
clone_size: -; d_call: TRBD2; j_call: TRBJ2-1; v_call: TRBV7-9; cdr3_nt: TGTGCCAGCAGCTTGGGGAGCGGGAGCTCGGGTGAGCAGTTCTTC; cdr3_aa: CASSLGSGSSGEQFF
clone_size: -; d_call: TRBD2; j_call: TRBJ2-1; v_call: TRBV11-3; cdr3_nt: TGTGCCAGCAGCTTAGGGACTAGCGGGAGTATCGATGAGCAGTTCTTC; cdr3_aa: CASSLGTSGSIDEQFF
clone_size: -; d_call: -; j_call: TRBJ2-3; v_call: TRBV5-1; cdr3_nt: TGCGCCAGCAGCTTGGCCAGAGTGCTGGATACGCAGTATTTT; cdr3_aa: CASSLARVLDTQYF
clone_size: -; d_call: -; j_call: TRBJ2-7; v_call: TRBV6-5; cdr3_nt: TGTGCCAGCAGTTATGGGCTCCCCTACGAGCAGTACTTC; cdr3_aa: CASSYGLPYEQYF
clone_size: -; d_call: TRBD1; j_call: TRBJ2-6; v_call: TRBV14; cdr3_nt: TGTGCCAGCAGCGACCCCGGACAGGGGGCGACCTCTGGGGCCAACGTCCTGACTTTC; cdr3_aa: CASSDPGQGATSGANVLTF
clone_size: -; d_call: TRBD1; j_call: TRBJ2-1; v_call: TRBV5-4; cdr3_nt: TGTGCCAGCAGCCACAGGGGCCTCAATGAGCAGTTCTTC; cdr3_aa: CASSHRGLNEQFF
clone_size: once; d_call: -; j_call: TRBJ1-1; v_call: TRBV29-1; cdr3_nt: TGCAGCGGCGGGCTAGGGAACACTGAAGCTTTCTTT; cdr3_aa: CSGGLGNTEAFF
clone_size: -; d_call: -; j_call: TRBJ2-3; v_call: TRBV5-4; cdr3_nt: TGTGCCAGCAGCTTATACAGGGGAGGTGGAACAGATACGCAGTATTTT; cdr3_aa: CASSLYRGGGTDTQYF
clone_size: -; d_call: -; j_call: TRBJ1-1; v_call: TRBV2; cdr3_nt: TGTGCCAGCAGGCAGGGTCGGAACACTGAAGCTTTCTTT; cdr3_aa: CASRQGRNTEAFF
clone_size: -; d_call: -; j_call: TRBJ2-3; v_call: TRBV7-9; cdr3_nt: TGTGCCAGCAGCCCGGGGACGAGGCAAACAGATACGCAGTATTTT; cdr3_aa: CASSPGTRQTDTQYF
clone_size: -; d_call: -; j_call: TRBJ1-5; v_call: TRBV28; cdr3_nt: TGTGCCAGCAGTTCGAAGGGTGTGAGGGGTTTGAATCAGCCCCAGCATTTT; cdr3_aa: CASSSKGVRGLNQPQHF
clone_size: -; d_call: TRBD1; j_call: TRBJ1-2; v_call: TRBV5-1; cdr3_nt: TGCGCCAGCAGCGCAGCGACAGGGGGAAACTATGGCTACACCTTC; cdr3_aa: CASSAATGGNYGYTF
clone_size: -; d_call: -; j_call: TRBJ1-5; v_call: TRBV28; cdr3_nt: TGTGCCAGCCCCACAGGGTATAGCAATCAGCCCCAGCATTTT; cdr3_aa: CASPTGYSNQPQHF
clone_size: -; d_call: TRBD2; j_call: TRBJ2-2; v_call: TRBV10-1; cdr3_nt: TGCGCCAGCAGTGAGTCCCGTAGCGGGAGCCGGACCGGGGAGCTGTTTTTT; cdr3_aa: CASSESRSGSRTGELFF
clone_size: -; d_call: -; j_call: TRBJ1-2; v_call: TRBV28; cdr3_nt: TGTGCCAGCAGTTTATTCCAGGGGACGGGCTACACCTTC; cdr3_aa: CASSLFQGTGYTF
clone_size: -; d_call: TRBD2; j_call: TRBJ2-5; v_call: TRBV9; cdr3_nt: TGTGCCAGCAGCGCAACTAGCGGGAGCTGGGAGACCCAGTACTTC; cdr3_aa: CASSATSGSWETQYF
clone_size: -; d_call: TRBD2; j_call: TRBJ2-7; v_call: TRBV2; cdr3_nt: TGTGCCAGCAGTGTGCTAGCGGGAAAACTGAGCTCCTACGAGCAGTACTTC; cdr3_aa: CASSVLAGKLSSYEQYF
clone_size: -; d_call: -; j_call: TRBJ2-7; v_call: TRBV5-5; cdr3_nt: TGTGCCAGCAGCTTGAGTGCCTACGAGCAGTACTTC; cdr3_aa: CASSLSAYEQYF
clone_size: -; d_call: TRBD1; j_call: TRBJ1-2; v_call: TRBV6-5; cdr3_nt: TGTGCCAGCGGACCTCGACAGGGAAGCTATGGCTACACCTTC; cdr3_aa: CASGPRQGSYGYTF
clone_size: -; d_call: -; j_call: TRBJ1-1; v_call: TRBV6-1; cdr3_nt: TGTGCCAGCAGTGAGAGGATTGGAGGGAACACTGAAGCTTTCTTT; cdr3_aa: CASSERIGGNTEAFF
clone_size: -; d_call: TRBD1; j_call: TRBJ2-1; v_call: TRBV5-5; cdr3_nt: TGTGCCAGCAGCTTTACGGGGACAGGGGAGGTGGATGAGCAGTTCTTC; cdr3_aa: CASSFTGTGEVDEQFF
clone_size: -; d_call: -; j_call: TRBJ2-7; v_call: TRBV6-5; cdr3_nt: TGTGCCAGCAGCCAGACAGGCCTCTCCTACGAGCAGTACTTC; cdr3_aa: CASSQTGLSYEQYF